This TCR beta chain was retrieved from a study of cytomegalovirus exposure and HLA in healthy donors. Study findings and constraints: A few chains tied to CMV proved CMV antigen-specific in vitro.

TCRdb's copy holds only in-frame clones and misses some; the assay was immunoSEQ multiplex PCR. The sample contains some 340,000 clones, roughly nine tenths of which appear only once. In the case of this clone: The antigen remains undetermined.

V gave up 1 base and J gave up 4 bases, with 8 bases separating them. The germline gives CDR1 SGHTA, CDR2 FQGNSA. This CDR3 has 13 amino acids. The V and J genes are TRBV7-2 and TRBJ2-7, with D uncertain. This TCR derives from a woman aged 30 to 39 in good health and CMV-seropositive. The sequenced material came from PBMCs. The DNA of the CDR3 is TGTGCCAGCAGCTTAGGAGCCCGGTACGAGCAGTACTTC. Amino acid sequence: CASSLGARYEQYF. Combining the CDR3 with reference TRBV7-2 and TRBJ2-7 gives the whole variable domain GAGVSQSPSNKVTEKGKDVELRCDPISGHTALYWYRQSLGQGLEFLIYFQGNSAPDKSGLPSDRFSAERTGGSVSTLTIQRTQQEDSAVYLCASSLGARYEQYFGPGTRLTVT.